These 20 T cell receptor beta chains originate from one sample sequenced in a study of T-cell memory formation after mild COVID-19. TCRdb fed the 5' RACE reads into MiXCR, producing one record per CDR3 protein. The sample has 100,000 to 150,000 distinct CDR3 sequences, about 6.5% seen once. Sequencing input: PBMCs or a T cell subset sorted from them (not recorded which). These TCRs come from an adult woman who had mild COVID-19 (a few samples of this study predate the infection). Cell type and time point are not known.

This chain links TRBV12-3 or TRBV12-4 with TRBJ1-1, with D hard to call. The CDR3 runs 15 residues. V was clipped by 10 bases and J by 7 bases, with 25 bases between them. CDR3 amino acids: CANLRTSYRIGEAFF. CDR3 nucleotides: TGTGCCAACCTCCGGACGTCCTACAGAATTGGTGAAGCTTTCTTT.

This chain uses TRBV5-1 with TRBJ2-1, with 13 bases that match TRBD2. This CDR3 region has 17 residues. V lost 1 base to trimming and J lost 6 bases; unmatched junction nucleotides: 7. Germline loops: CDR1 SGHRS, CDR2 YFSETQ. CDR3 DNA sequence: TGCGCCAGCAGCTTGACTAGCGGGGGGGCCATAGGCAATGAGCAGTTCTTC. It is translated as CASSLTSGGAIGNEQFF.

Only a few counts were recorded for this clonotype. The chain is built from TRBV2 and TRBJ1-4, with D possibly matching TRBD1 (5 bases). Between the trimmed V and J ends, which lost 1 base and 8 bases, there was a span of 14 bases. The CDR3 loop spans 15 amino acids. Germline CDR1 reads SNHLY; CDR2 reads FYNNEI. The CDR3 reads CASSEEGRRWEKLFF. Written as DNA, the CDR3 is TGTGCCAGCAGTGAAGAGGGGCGGAGGTGGGAAAAACTGTTTTTT.

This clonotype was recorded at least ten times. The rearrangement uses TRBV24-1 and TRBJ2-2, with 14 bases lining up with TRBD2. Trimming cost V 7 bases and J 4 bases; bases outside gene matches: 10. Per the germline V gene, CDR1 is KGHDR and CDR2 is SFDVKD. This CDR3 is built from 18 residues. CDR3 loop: CATSPRTGTSGSTGELFF. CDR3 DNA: TGTGCCACCAGCCCAAGAACCGGGACTAGCGGGAGCACCGGGGAGCTGTTTTTT.

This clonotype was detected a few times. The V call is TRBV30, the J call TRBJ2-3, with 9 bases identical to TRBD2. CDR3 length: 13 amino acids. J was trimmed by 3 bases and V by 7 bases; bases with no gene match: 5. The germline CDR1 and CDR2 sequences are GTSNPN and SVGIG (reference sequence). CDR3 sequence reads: CASVAGVTDTQYF. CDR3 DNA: TGTGCCTCTGTAGCGGGAGTAACAGATACGCAGTATTTT.

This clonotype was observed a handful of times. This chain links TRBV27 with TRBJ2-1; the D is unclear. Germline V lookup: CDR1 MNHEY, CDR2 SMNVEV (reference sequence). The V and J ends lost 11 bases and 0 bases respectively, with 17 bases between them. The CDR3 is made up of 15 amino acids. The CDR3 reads CAARSRPSSYNEQFF. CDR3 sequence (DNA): TGTGCCGCCCGGAGCCGGCCGAGCTCCTACAATGAGCAGTTCTTC.

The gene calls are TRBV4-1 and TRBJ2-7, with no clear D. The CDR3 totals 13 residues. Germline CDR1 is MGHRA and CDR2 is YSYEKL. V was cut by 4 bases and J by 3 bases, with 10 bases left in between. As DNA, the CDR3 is TGCGCCAGCAGCCGCGGACCGGTCTACGAGCAGTACTTC. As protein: CASSRGPVYEQYF.

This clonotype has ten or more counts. Here the CDR3 reads CASSLMRTGDTDTQYF. The CDR3 region has the DNA TGCGCCAGCAGCTTGATGAGGACAGGGGACACAGATACGCAGTATTTT. The V call is TRBV5-1, the J call TRBJ2-3, with 9 bases fitting TRBD1. CDR3 length: 16 amino acids. From germline, CDR1 is SGHRS and CDR2 YFSETQ. The ends lost 1 base at V and 2 bases at J; junction bases unmatched: 5.

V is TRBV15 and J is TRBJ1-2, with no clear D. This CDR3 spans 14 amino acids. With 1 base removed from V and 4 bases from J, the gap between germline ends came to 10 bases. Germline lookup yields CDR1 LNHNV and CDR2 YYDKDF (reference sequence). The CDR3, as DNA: TGTGCCACCAGCAGAGGGACGGACGTCTATGGCTACACCTTC. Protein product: CATSRGTDVYGYTF.

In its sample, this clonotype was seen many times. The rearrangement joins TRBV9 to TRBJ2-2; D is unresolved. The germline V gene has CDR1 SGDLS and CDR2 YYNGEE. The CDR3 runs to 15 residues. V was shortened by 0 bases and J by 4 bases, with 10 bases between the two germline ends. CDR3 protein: CASSVGGVSTGELFF. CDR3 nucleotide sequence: TGTGCCAGCAGCGTAGGTGGGGTTTCCACCGGGGAGCTGTTTTTT.

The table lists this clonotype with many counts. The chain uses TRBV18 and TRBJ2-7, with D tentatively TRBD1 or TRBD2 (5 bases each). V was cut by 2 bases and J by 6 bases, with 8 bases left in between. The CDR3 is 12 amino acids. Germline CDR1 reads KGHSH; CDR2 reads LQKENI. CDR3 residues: CASSPGGSEQYF. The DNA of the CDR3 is TGTGCCAGCTCACCAGGGGGAAGCGAGCAGTACTTC. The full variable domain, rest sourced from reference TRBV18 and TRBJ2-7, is NAGVMQNPRHLVRRRGQEARLRCSPMKGHSHVYWYRQLPEEGLKFMVYLQKENIIDESGMPKERFSAEFPKEGPSILRIQQVVRGDSAAYFCASSPGGSEQYFGPGTRLTVT.

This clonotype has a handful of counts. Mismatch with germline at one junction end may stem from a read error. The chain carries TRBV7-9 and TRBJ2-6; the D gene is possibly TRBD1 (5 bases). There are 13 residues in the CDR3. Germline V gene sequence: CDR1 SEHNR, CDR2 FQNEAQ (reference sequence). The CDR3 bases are TGTGCCAGCAGTCCCTCTGGGGCCAACGTCCTGAATTTC. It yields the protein CASSPSGANVLNF.

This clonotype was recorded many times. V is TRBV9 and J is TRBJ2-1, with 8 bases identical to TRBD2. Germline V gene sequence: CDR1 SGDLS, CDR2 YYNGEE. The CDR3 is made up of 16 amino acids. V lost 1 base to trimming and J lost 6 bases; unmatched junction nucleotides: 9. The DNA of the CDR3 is TGTGCCAGCAGCGTACCCGGACTAGCATCAGGCAATGAGCAGTTCTTC. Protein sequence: CASSVPGLASGNEQFF.

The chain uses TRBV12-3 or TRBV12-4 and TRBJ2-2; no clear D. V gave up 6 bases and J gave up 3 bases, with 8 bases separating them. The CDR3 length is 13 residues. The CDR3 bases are TGTGCCAGCAGCCCTGGTCACACCGGGGAGCTGTTTTTT. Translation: CASSPGHTGELFF.

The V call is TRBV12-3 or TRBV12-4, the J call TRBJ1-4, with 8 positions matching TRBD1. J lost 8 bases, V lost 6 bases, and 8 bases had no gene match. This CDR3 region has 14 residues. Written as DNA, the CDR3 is TGTGCCAGCAGCCCGAACGGACAGGGAGAAAAACTGTTTTTT. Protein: CASSPNGQGEKLFF.

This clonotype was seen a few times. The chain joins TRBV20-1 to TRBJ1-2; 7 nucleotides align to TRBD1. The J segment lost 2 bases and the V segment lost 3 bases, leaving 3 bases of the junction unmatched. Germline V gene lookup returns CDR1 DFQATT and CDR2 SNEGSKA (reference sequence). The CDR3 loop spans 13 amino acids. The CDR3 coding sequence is TGCAGTGCTAGGACAGGGCCAAACTATGGCTACACCTTC. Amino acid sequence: CSARTGPNYGYTF.

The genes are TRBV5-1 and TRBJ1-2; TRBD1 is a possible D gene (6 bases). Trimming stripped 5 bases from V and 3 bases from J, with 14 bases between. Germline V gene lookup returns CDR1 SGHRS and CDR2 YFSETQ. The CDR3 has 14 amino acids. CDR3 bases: TGCGCCAGCAGGGATCTTTCAGGGGACTATGGCTACACCTTC. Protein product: CASRDLSGDYGYTF.

CDR3 sequence: CASSVLSSGGTDTQYF. The CDR3 DNA reads TGTGCCAGCAGCGTACTCTCTAGCGGGGGCACAGATACGCAGTATTTT. This rearrangement joins TRBV9 to TRBJ2-3; 9 bases fit TRBD2. The trim removed 1 base at V and 1 base at J, leaving 4 bases unmatched. This CDR3 is 16 amino acids long. Per germline, CDR1 SGDLS and CDR2 YYNGEE.

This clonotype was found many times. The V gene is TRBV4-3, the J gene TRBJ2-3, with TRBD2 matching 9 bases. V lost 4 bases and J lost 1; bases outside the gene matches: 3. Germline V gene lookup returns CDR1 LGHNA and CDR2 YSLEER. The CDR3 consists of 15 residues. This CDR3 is CASSPRLAGTDTQYF. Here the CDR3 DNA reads TGCGCCAGCAGCCCTAGACTAGCGGGCACAGATACGCAGTATTTT.

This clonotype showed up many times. CDR3 protein: CASSLSEYTDTQYF. The DNA for the CDR3 is TGCGCCAGCAGCTTGTCAGAGTACACAGATACGCAGTATTTT. The genes are TRBV5-1 and TRBJ2-3; D unresolved. Germline V gene data show CDR1 as SGHRS and CDR2 as YFSETQ. The CDR3 totals 14 residues. V lost 1 base, J lost 2 bases, and 8 bases lay in between.